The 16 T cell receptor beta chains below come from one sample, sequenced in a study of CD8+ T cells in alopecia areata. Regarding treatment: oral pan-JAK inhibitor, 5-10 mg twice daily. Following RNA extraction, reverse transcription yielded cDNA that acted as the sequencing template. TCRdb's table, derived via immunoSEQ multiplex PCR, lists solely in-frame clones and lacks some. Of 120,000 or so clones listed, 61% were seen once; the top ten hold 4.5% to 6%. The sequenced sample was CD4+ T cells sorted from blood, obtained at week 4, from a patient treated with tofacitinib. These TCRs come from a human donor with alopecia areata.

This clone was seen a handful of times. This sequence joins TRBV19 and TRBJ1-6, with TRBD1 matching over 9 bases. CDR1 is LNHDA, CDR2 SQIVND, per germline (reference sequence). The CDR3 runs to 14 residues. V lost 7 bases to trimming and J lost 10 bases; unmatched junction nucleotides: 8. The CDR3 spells CASTGQGGGSPLHF. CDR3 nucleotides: TGTGCCAGTACGGGACAGGGCGGAGGATCACCCCTCCACTTT. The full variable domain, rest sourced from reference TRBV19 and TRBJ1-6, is DGGITQSPKYLFRKEGQNVTLSCEQNLNHDAMYWYRQDPGQGLRLIYYSQIVNDFQKGDIAEGYSVSREKKESFPLTVTSAQKNPTAFYLCASTGQGGGSPLHFGNGTRLTVT.

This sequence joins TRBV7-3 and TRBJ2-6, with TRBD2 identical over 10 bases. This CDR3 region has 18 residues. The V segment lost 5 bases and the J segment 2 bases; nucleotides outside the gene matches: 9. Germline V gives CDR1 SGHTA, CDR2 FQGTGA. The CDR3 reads CASSRWTSGTAGANVLTF. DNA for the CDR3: TGTGCCAGCAGCCGATGGACTAGCGGAACGGCTGGGGCCAACGTCCTGACTTTC.

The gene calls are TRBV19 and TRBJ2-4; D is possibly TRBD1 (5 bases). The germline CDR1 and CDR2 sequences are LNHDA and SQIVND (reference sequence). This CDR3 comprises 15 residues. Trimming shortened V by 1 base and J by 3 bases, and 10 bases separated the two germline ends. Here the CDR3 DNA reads TGTGCCAGTAGTATAGTGGGGCGCGACAAAAACATTCAGTACTTC. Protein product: CASSIVGRDKNIQYF.

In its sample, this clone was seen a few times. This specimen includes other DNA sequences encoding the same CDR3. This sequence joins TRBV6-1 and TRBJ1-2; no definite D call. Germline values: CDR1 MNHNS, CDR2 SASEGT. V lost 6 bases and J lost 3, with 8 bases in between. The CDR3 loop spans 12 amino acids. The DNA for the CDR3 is TGTGCCAGCAGGGGTTGGGACTATGGCTACACCTTC. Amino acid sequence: CASRGWDYGYTF.

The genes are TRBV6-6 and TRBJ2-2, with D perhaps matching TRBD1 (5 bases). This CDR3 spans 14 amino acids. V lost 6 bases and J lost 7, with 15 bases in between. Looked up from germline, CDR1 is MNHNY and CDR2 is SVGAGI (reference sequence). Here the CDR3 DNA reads TGTGCCAGCAGACTTACAGGAGTCCACGGGGAGCTGTTTTTT. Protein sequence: CASRLTGVHGELFF.

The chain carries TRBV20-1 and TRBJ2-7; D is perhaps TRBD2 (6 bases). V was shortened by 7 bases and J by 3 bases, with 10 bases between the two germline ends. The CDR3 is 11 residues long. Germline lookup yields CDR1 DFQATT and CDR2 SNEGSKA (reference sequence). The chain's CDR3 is CSVSGGYEQYF. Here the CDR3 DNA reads TGCAGTGTCTCCGGGGGCTACGAGCAGTACTTC.

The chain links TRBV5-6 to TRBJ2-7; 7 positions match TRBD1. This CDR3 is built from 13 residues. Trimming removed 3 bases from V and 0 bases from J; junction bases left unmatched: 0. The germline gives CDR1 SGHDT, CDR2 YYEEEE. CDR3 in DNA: TGTGCCAGCAGCTGGGACAGCTCCTACGAGCAGTACTTC. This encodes CASSWDSSYEQYF.

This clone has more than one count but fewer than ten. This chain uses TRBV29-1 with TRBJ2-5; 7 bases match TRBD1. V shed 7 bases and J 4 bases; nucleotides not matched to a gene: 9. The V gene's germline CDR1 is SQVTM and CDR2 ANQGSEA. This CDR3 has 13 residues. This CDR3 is CSEGQSLGETQYF. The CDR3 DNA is TGCAGCGAGGGACAGTCCTTAGGAGAGACCCAGTACTTC.

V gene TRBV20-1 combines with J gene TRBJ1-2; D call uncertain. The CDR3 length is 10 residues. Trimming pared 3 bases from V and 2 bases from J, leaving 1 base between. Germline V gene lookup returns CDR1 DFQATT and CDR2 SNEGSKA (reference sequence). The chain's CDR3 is CSARNYGYTF. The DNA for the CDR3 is TGCAGTGCTAGGAACTATGGCTACACCTTC.

The CDR3 sequence: CASSFAGPEVWEQFF. The CDR3 DNA sequence: TGTGCCAGTAGTTTCGCAGGACCCGAGGTTTGGGAGCAGTTCTTC. The chain recombines TRBV19 with TRBJ2-1; no definite D call. There are 15 residues in the CDR3. Looked up from germline, CDR1 is LNHDA and CDR2 is SQIVND (reference sequence). The ends were cut back, 5 bases at V and 10 bases at J, with 21 bases in the middle. The full variable domain, with the rest looked up from reference TRBV19 and TRBJ2-1, is DGGITQSPKYLFRKEGQNVTLSCEQNLNHDAMYWYRQDPGQGLRLIYYSQIVNDFQKGDIAEGYSVSREKKESFPLTVTSAQKNPTAFYLCASSFAGPEVWEQFFGPGTRLTVL.

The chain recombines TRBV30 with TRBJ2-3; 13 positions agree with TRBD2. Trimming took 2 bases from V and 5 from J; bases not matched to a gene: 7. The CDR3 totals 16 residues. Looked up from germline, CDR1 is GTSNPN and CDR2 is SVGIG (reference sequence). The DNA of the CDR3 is TGTGCCTGGAGTCCTACTAGCGGGAGGGCCGGAGATACGCAGTATTTT. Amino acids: CAWSPTSGRAGDTQYF.

CDR3 sequence reads: CASSLDTKNIQYF. The DNA for the CDR3 is TGTGCCAGCAGCTTAGATACCAAAAACATTCAGTACTTC. The V and J genes are TRBV7-2 and TRBJ2-4; D call uncertain. V was clipped by 1 base and J by 2 bases, with 3 bases between them. From germline, CDR1 is SGHTA and CDR2 FQGNSA. The CDR3 runs to 13 residues.

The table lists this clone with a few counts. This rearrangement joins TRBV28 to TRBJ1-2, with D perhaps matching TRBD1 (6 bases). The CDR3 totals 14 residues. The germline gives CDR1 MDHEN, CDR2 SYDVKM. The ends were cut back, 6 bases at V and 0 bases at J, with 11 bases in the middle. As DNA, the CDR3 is TGTGCCAGCAGAGTAGGGGGATCTAACTATGGCTACACCTTC. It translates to CASRVGGSNYGYTF.

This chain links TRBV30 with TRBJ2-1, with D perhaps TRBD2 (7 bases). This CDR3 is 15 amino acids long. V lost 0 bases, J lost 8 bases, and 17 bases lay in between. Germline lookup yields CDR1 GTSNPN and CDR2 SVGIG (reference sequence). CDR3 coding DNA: TGTGCCTGGAGTGTAGTTGGGGGGGCTTCTGATGAGCAGTTCTTC. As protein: CAWSVVGGASDEQFF. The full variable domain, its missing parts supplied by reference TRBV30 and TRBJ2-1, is SQTIHQWPATLVQPVGSPLSLECTVEGTSNPNLYWYRQAAGRGLQLLFYSVGIGQISSEVPQNLSASRPQDRQFILSSKKLLLSDSGFYLCAWSVVGGASDEQFFGPGTRLTVL.

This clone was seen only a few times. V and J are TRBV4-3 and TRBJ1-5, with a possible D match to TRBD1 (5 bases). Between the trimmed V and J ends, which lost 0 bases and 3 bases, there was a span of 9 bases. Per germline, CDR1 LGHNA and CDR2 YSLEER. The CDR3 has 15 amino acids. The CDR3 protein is CASSQDAQVNQPQHF. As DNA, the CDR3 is TGCGCCAGCAGCCAAGATGCACAGGTCAATCAGCCCCAGCATTTT.

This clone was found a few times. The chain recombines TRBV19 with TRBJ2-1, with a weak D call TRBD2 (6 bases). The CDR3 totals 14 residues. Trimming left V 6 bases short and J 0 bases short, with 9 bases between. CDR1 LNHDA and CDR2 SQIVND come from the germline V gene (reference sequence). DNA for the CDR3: TGTGCCAGTAGCGGCGGGGTCTCCTACAATGAGCAGTTCTTC. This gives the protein CASSGGVSYNEQFF.